This paragraph reports one T cell receptor (beta chain). The antigen remains unidentified. It may be a read error: a sequence one base away is much more abundant. From RNA transcripts, TCR beta CDR3 regions were amplified. TCR CDR3 underwent first-round RT-PCR with the HTBI primer set. TCRdb re-called the multiplex PCR reads with MiXCR, one entry per CDR3 protein. Of around 540,000 distinct CDR3 sequences listed, around 46% are singletons. CDR1 is SNHLY, CDR2 FYNNEI, per germline. The CDR3 length is 16 residues. An absence of ophthalmopathy progression within 18 months meant stable Graves' hyperthyroidism. These patients, aged 18 to 65, had recently diagnosed hyperthyroidism lasting under 2 months. Investigators excluded patients with uncontrolled infection, other autoimmune disease, pregnancy or lactation. This entry is derived from a study of T cells in Graves' hyperthyroidism and ophthalmopathy. General observations from the study: Most expanded thyroid clonotypes above 0.001 recurred in blood.

Sequencing was performed on peripheral blood or thyroid tissue (not recorded which). The rearrangement uses TRBV2 and TRBJ2-2; D possibly matches TRBD1 or TRBD2 (5 bases each). The clonotype was recovered from a woman younger than 35 with Graves' hyperthyroidism. CDR3 sequence (DNA): TGTGCCACCAGTGATTCGGTCAGGGCGAACACCGGGGAGCCGTTTTTT. Translated: CATSDSVRANTGEPFF.